This entry lists 30 T cell receptor beta chains sequenced from one sample in a study of shared clonotypes between healthy human individuals. Using immunoSEQ multiplex PCR, the repertoire was profiled, and TCRdb retains in-frame clones only, with some absent. The sample has 2 million to 3 million clones; approximately 93% are singletons. The material sequenced was naive CD4+ T cells from PBMCs. Subset reported: CD45RA+ positively selected. The source is a man younger than 30 in good health. Some clones in this sample may be carry-over from other donors' samples.

This clone was found once. This chain joins TRBV5-6 and TRBJ2-6; D is ambiguous. The germline V gene has CDR1 SGHDT and CDR2 YYEEEE. V lost 4 bases to trimming and J lost 1 base, with 12 bases between them. This CDR3 has 16 residues. CDR3: CASSDVMGSGANVLTF. The CDR3 DNA is TGTGCCAGCAGCGATGTGATGGGATCTGGGGCCAACGTCCTGACTTTC.

In its sample, this clone was seen a few times. The same CDR3 is also encoded by other DNA sequences in this sample. Written as DNA, the CDR3 is TGTGCCTGGGGGGGACAGGGGAATCAGCCCCAGCATTTT. Translating it yields CAWGGQGNQPQHF. This sequence joins TRBV30 and TRBJ1-5, with 10 bases that match TRBD1. Per germline, CDR1 GTSNPN and CDR2 SVGIG (reference sequence). The CDR3 has 13 residues. With V trimmed by 5 bases and J by 4 bases, 2 bases remained unmatched. Drawing the rest from reference TRBV30 and TRBJ1-5, the complete variable domain is SQTIHQWPATLVQPVGSPLSLECTVEGTSNPNLYWYRQAAGRGLQLLFYSVGIGQISSEVPQNLSASRPQDRQFILSSKKLLLSDSGFYLCAWGGQGNQPQHFGDGTRLSIL.

The chain has TRBV29-1 and TRBJ2-3, with TRBD2 identical over 12 bases. Losses at the gene ends were 6 bases for V and 5 bases for J; bases not matched to a gene: 6. Germline CDR1 SQVTM, CDR2 ANQGSEA. The CDR3 covers 14 residues. This CDR3 is CSVSSGRAGDTQYF. CDR3 coding DNA: TGCAGCGTATCTAGCGGGAGGGCGGGAGATACGCAGTATTTT.

This chain links TRBV11-2 with TRBJ1-4; D is uncertain. Trimming shortened V by 5 bases and J by 0 bases, and 13 bases separated the two germline ends. In germline, CDR1 is SGHAT, CDR2 FQNNGV. This CDR3 is 16 amino acids long. The chain's CDR3 is CASSRSKSATNEKLFF. CDR3 DNA sequence: TGTGCCAGCAGCCGTTCGAAGTCAGCAACTAATGAAAAACTGTTTTTT.

The chain uses TRBV5-1 and TRBJ2-1; TRBD1 agrees at 8 bases. V dropped 0 bases and J dropped 4; count of bases not matched to a gene: 3. The CDR3 extends over 15 amino acids. CDR1 is SGHRS and CDR2 is YFSETQ in the germline V gene. For the CDR3, the DNA is TGCGCCAGCAGCTTGGAGGGGGACAGGTACAATGAGCAGTTCTTC. It encodes CASSLEGDRYNEQFF. Full variable domain (outside the CDR3, taken from reference TRBV5-1 and TRBJ2-1): KAGVTQTPRYLIKTRGQQVTLSCSPISGHRSVSWYQQTPGQGLQFLFEYFSETQRNKGNFPGRFSGRQFSNSRSEMNVSTLELGDSALYLCASSLEGDRYNEQFFGPGTRLTVL.

The chain uses TRBV11-2 and TRBJ1-1, with TRBD1 matching 8 bases. The junction had 14 bases not matched to a gene; V was cut back by 0 bases and J by 11 bases. CDR1 SGHAT and CDR2 FQNNGV come from the germline V gene. This CDR3 spans 16 amino acids. DNA for the CDR3: TGTGCCAGCAGCTTAGACCTCCTCCCCTCAGGGGGCGAGGCTTTCTTT. This gives the protein CASSLDLLPSGGEAFF. Full variable domain (rest looked up from reference TRBV11-2 and TRBJ1-1): EAGVAQSPRYKIIEKRQSVAFWCNPISGHATLYWYQQILGQGPKLLIQFQNNGVVDDSQLPKDRFSAERLKGVDSTLKIQPAKLEDSAVYLCASSLDLLPSGGEAFFGQGTRLTVV.

The chain joins TRBV6-6 to TRBJ1-1, with D unclear. The V gene's germline CDR1 is MNHNY and CDR2 SVGAGI (reference sequence). The CDR3 runs to 13 residues. V was clipped by 5 bases and J by 11 bases, with 18 bases between them. DNA for the CDR3: TGTGCCAGCAGTCCCGGCAGCGGAACGACGGCTTTCTTT. The encoded protein is CASSPGSGTTAFF.

About this clone: This specimen includes other DNA sequences encoding the same CDR3. The V and J genes are TRBV7-8 and TRBJ2-5; D may be TRBD1 (5 bases). The CDR3 loop spans 12 amino acids. In germline, CDR1 is SGHVS, CDR2 FQNEAQ. V was pared by 5 bases and J by 4 bases, with 8 bases between. As DNA, the CDR3 is TGTGCCAGCAGCCCCCAGGGAGAGACCCAGTACTTC. Its protein product is CASSPQGETQYF.

This chain uses TRBV9 with TRBJ2-1, with 12 bases lining up with TRBD2. Germline loops: CDR1 SGDLS, CDR2 YYNGEE. CDR3 length equals 18 residues. The V segment lost 3 bases and the J segment 2 bases; nucleotides outside the gene matches: 9. The CDR3 is CASSAPRTSGTTYNEQFF. CDR3 sequence (DNA): TGTGCCAGCAGCGCCCCAAGGACTAGCGGGACCACCTACAATGAGCAGTTCTTC.

The gene calls are TRBV5-6 and TRBJ1-2; TRBD1 aligns across 9 bases. The ends lost 4 bases at V and 4 bases at J; junction bases unmatched: 8. The CDR3 extends over 15 amino acids. The germline CDR1 and CDR2 sequences are SGHDT and YYEEEE. This CDR3 reads CASSRGQGKGYGYTF. CDR3 in DNA: TGTGCCAGCAGCCGGGGACAGGGAAAAGGCTATGGCTACACCTTC.

The gene calls are TRBV5-1 and TRBJ2-7; tentatively, D is TRBD1 or TRBD2 (6 bases each). Germline V gene lookup returns CDR1 SGHRS and CDR2 YFSETQ. The CDR3 sequence is 15 residues long. The germline V and J ends were trimmed by 4 bases and 2 bases, with 16 bases remaining between them. Here the CDR3 reads CASSTTGGTTYEQYF. The CDR3 DNA reads as TGCGCCAGCAGCACGACTGGAGGGACAACCTACGAGCAGTACTTC. Together with reference TRBV5-1 and TRBJ2-7, the CDR3 gives the full variable domain: KAGVTQTPRYLIKTRGQQVTLSCSPISGHRSVSWYQQTPGQGLQFLFEYFSETQRNKGNFPGRFSGRQFSNSRSEMNVSTLELGDSALYLCASSTTGGTTYEQYFGPGTRLTVT.

In the case of this clone: Other DNA sequences within the sample encode an identical CDR3. The chain employs TRBV7-2 and TRBJ2-5; 8 nucleotides align to TRBD2. The CDR3 length is 14 residues. The ends lost 5 bases at V and 5 bases at J; junction bases unmatched: 7. Per the germline V gene, CDR1 is SGHTA and CDR2 is FQGNSA. The CDR3 sequence is CASSPGGAQETQYF. The CDR3 DNA reads TGTGCCAGCAGCCCGGGGGGGGCGCAGGAGACCCAGTACTTC.

This chain connects TRBV2 to TRBJ2-7, with TRBD1 matching 9 bases. Trimming at V came to 5 bases and at J to 6 bases, leaving 8 bases not matched to a gene. This CDR3 has 14 amino acids. Germline V lookup: CDR1 SNHLY, CDR2 FYNNEI. This chain's CDR3 is CASSPGTGISEQYF. The CDR3 region has the DNA TGTGCCAGCAGTCCCGGGACAGGGATTAGCGAGCAGTACTTC. The full variable domain, in which reference TRBV2 and TRBJ2-7 provide the parts outside the CDR3, is EPEVTQTPSHQVTQMGQEVILRCVPISNHLYFYWYRQILGQKVEFLVSFYNNEISEKSEIFDDQFSVERPDGSNFTLKIRSTKLEDSAMYFCASSPGTGISEQYFGPGTRLTVT.

The J gene is TRBJ2-5, the V gene TRBV11-1, with TRBD2 matching over 11 bases. This CDR3 contains 15 residues. Germline-derived CDR1 and CDR2 are SGHAT and FQDESV (reference sequence). J lost 11 bases, V lost 5 bases, and 13 bases had no gene match. The CDR3 coding sequence is TGTGCCAGCAGCATTAGACTAGCGGGAACGGAGGAGCAGTACTTC. Protein: CASSIRLAGTEEQYF.

The genes are TRBV5-1 and TRBJ2-3, with unresolved D. The V end was cut by 0 bases, the J end by 3 bases, with 14 bases between. Germline V gene sequence: CDR1 SGHRS, CDR2 YFSETQ. CDR3 length equals 16 residues. For the CDR3, the DNA is TGCGCCAGCAGCTTGGACCCGGGTGCTAAGACAGATACGCAGTATTTT. It specifies CASSLDPGAKTDTQYF. Variable domain in full (rest from reference TRBV5-1 and TRBJ2-3): KAGVTQTPRYLIKTRGQQVTLSCSPISGHRSVSWYQQTPGQGLQFLFEYFSETQRNKGNFPGRFSGRQFSNSRSEMNVSTLELGDSALYLCASSLDPGAKTDTQYFGPGTRLTVL.

The chain couples TRBV28 to TRBJ1-5; 10 nucleotides line up with TRBD1. The V gene end was trimmed by 7 bases and the J gene end by 6 bases; junction bases not matched to a gene: 9. The germline V gene has CDR1 MDHEN and CDR2 SYDVKM. The CDR3 extends over 15 amino acids. The CDR3 nucleotides are TGTGCCAGCACTCAGCAGACAGGGGGCTTTCAGCCCCAGCATTTT. It codes for CASTQQTGGFQPQHF.

This chain joins TRBV6-5 and TRBJ2-7; possibly TRBD1 or TRBD2 for D (5 bases each). V was pared by 5 bases and J by 2 bases, with 13 bases between. CDR1 is MNHEY, CDR2 SVGAGI, per germline. The CDR3 totals 14 residues. The CDR3 reads CASSPWGSTYEQYF. CDR3 nucleotides: TGTGCCAGCAGTCCCTGGGGGTCCACCTACGAGCAGTACTTC.

This clone was seen only once. The J gene is TRBJ2-1, the V gene TRBV5-6; TRBD2 aligns across 7 bases. The CDR3 runs to 16 residues. Looked up from germline, CDR1 is SGHDT and CDR2 is YYEEEE. Losses at the gene ends were 4 bases for V and 7 bases for J; bases not matched to a gene: 14. The CDR3 DNA is TGTGCCAGCAGCGCCCTTTGGCGGGAGCGTGGTAATGAGCAGTTCTTC. Protein: CASSALWRERGNEQFF. Using reference TRBV5-6 and TRBJ2-1 for the parts outside the CDR3, the full variable domain is DAGVTQSPTHLIKTRGQQVTLRCSPKSGHDTVSWYQQALGQGPQFIFQYYEEEERQRGNFPDRFSGHQFPNYSSELNVNALLLGDSALYLCASSALWRERGNEQFFGPGTRLTVL.

The gene calls are TRBV11-2 and TRBJ2-1; D is undetermined. The CDR3 consists of 11 residues. V gave up 5 bases and J gave up 6 bases, with 5 bases separating them. Germline-derived CDR1 and CDR2 are SGHAT and FQNNGV. CDR3 loop: CASSPANEQFF. CDR3 nucleotide sequence: TGTGCCAGCAGCCCTGCCAATGAGCAGTTCTTC.

The chain couples TRBV6-1 to TRBJ2-1; 8 bases map to TRBD1. V lost 3 bases and J lost 1; bases outside the gene matches: 5. CDR3 size: 16 residues. Germline V gene data show CDR1 as MNHNS and CDR2 as SASEGT. DNA for the CDR3: TGTGCCAGCAGTGAGTCAGGGGGCGGATCCTACAATGAGCAGTTCTTC. It specifies CASSESGGGSYNEQFF.

The chain carries TRBV4-1 and TRBJ2-7; D gene unclear. Per the germline V gene, CDR1 is MGHRA and CDR2 is YSYEKL. V was shortened by 0 bases and J by 11 bases, with 14 bases between the two germline ends. There are 13 residues in the CDR3. CDR3 amino acids: CASSQDLRSPEYF. In DNA form, the CDR3 reads TGCGCCAGCAGCCAAGATCTTAGGTCCCCCGAGTACTTC.

The chain has TRBV7-3 and TRBJ1-2, with 7 bases matching TRBD1. The CDR3 has 14 residues. Germline V lookup: CDR1 SGHTA, CDR2 FQGTGA. With V trimmed by 2 bases and J by 8 bases, 8 bases remained unmatched. DNA of the CDR3: TGTGCCAGCAGCTTATCGGCGACAGGGAGCGGCTACACCTTC. It encodes CASSLSATGSGYTF.

This chain joins TRBV7-9 and TRBJ1-3, with 8 bases identical to TRBD1. J lost 7 bases, V lost 4 bases, and 6 bases had no gene match. Germline loops: CDR1 SEHNR, CDR2 FQNEAQ (reference sequence). CDR3 length: 14 residues. Written as DNA, the CDR3 is TGTGCCAGCAGCTATGGACAGGGTGCGAACACCATATATTTT. Amino acids: CASSYGQGANTIYF. Based on the CDR3 plus reference TRBV7-9 and TRBJ1-3, the full variable domain is DTGVSQNPRHKITKRGQNVTFRCDPISEHNRLYWYRQTLGQGPEFLTYFQNEAQLEKSRLLSDRFSAERPKGSFSTLEIQRTEQGDSAMYLCASSYGQGANTIYFGEGSWLTVV.

The chain uses TRBV7-8 and TRBJ1-3; 7 positions agree with TRBD1. The CDR3 is 16 amino acids. With 0 bases clipped from V and 0 bases from J, the junction kept 2 bases outside the gene matches. The germline CDR1 and CDR2 sequences are SGHVS and FQNEAQ. CDR3 nucleotides: TGTGCCAGCAGCTTAGCGACAGGGCACTCTGGAAACACCATATATTTT. This encodes CASSLATGHSGNTIYF.

V gene TRBV15 combines with J gene TRBJ2-7; the match to TRBD2 covers 7 bases. Trimming at V came to 0 bases and at J to 2 bases, leaving 4 bases not matched to a gene. There are 15 residues in the CDR3. Per germline, CDR1 LNHNV and CDR2 YYDKDF (reference sequence). The CDR3 here is CATSRDRGTTYEQYF. The DNA for the CDR3 is TGTGCCACCAGCAGAGATAGAGGGACTACCTACGAGCAGTACTTC.

The chain carries TRBV10-2 and TRBJ2-3; the match to TRBD2 covers 9 bases. Trimming removed 0 bases from V and 2 bases from J; junction bases left unmatched: 9. CDR3 size: 18 residues. Germline CDR1 and CDR2: WSHSY and SAAADI. CDR3 in amino acids: CASSESAIAGDDTDTQYF. The CDR3 DNA sequence: TGCGCCAGCAGTGAGTCGGCGATAGCGGGAGACGACACAGATACGCAGTATTTT.

Written as DNA, the CDR3 is TGTGCCAGCAGTTCGACCAGGGAAGGGACCCAGTACTTC. It yields the protein CASSSTREGTQYF. The chain recombines TRBV6-5 with TRBJ2-5; perhaps TRBD1 as D (5 bases). Germline V lookup: CDR1 MNHEY, CDR2 SVGAGI. Trimming pared 4 bases from V and 7 bases from J, leaving 13 bases between. This CDR3 contains 13 residues.

As to this clone: Other DNA sequences in this specimen translate into the identical CDR3. The rearrangement joins TRBV5-4 to TRBJ1-1, with no clear D. The germline V gene encodes CDR1 SGHNT and CDR2 YYREEE (reference sequence). V dropped 4 bases and J dropped 1 base, with 8 bases sitting between them. The CDR3 sequence is 13 residues long. The CDR3 loop reads CASSPTPNTEAFF. The CDR3 DNA follows: TGTGCCAGCAGCCCAACACCGAACACTGAAGCTTTCTTT.

The V and J genes are TRBV4-1 and TRBJ2-5; D possibly corresponds to TRBD1 (5 bases). Per the germline V gene, CDR1 is MGHRA and CDR2 is YSYEKL. V was shortened by 5 bases and J by 4 bases, with 11 bases between the two germline ends. The CDR3 has 13 residues. In DNA, the CDR3 is TGCGCCAGCAGCTCCCTGGGGCGAGAGACCCAGTACTTC. It encodes CASSSLGRETQYF.

The rearrangement links TRBV2 to TRBJ2-1, with D maybe TRBD1 (5 bases). The CDR3 has 13 residues. V lost 6 bases, J lost 4 bases, and 10 bases lay in between. From germline, CDR1 is SNHLY and CDR2 FYNNEI. The CDR3 spells CASRDPGYNEQFF. DNA of the CDR3: TGTGCCAGCAGGGACCCAGGGTACAATGAGCAGTTCTTC.